These T cell receptor beta chains were read from a single sample in a study of identifying expanded T cells in peripheral blood. Data came from immunoSEQ multiplex PCR; TCRdb stores just in-frame clones and leaves some out. The table includes about 86,000 clones, 80% to 90% detected once. Sequenced sample: blood. The receptors here all came from a person between 18 and 70 years old in good health. The CDR3 runs from the conserved cysteine through the conserved F or W. D genes are given only for firm matches. Clone size is shown for a subset of rows, as once, few, many or a class of expanded clone.

-	TRBJ2-7	-	TRBV10-1	TGCGCCAGCAGTGAGGGGTCTGGGACCTACGAGCAGTACTTC	CASSEGSGTYEQYF
-	TRBJ2-7	medium-sized	TRBV2	TGTGCCAGCATGGGCATTTCTTACTACGAGCAGTACTTC	CASMGISYYEQYF
-	TRBJ1-3	once	TRBV18	TGTGCCAGCTCAAGAGACAGGAGCTCTGGAAACACCATATATTTT	CASSRDRSSGNTIYF
TRBD2	TRBJ2-1	-	TRBV11-2	TGTGCCAGCAGCCTCCAGCTAGCGGGGCACAATGAGCAGTTCTTC	CASSLQLAGHNEQFF
-	TRBJ2-3	-	TRBV11-3	TGTGCCAGCAGCTTAGAGGACTATATTCCAGATACGCAGTATTTT	CASSLEDYIPDTQYF
-	TRBJ2-2	-	TRBV19	TGTGCCAGTACACAAAGTGGGTCAGGGAGGAGCACCGGGGAGCTGTTTTTT	CASTQSGSGRSTGELFF
TRBD1	TRBJ2-3	-	TRBV4-3	TGCGCCAGCAGCCAACTCACCTCAGGGACAGGGGTGGACACAGATACGCAGTATTTT	CASSQLTSGTGVDTDTQYF
TRBD2	TRBJ2-1	once	TRBV7-2	TGTGCCAGCAGCCGCACCGGGACTAGAGAATTCTTC	CASSRTGTREFF
TRBD2	TRBJ2-1	once	TRBV10-2	TGCGCCAGCAGACTAGCGGGGGGCGGTAATGAGCAGTTCTTC	CASRLAGGGNEQFF
TRBD1	TRBJ2-3	-	TRBV6-6	TGTGCCAGCAGTTACGGACAGGAGCATACGCAGTATTTT	CASSYGQEHTQYF
-	TRBJ1-5	-	TRBV19	TGTGCCAGTAGTATAGGGATTAATCAGCCCCAGCATTTT	CASSIGINQPQHF
-	TRBJ1-5	-	TRBV18	TGTGCCAGCTCCCTTGTCCCCACTGAACATGGTAATAGTCAGCCCCAGCATTTT	CASSLVPTEHGNSQPQHF
-	TRBJ1-3	-	TRBV2	TGTGCCAGCAGCGGACCCTTTAGGGGATCTGGAAACACCATATATTTT	CASSGPFRGSGNTIYF
TRBD1	TRBJ1-2	-	TRBV6-5	TGTGCCAGCAGTCTGTTAGGGACAGGGGCCTATGGCTACACCTTC	CASSLLGTGAYGYTF
-	TRBJ1-2	-	TRBV4-3	TGCGCCAGCAGCCATAGACAGCCCCGGGTTTTATGGGGCTACACCTTC	CASSHRQPRVLWGYTF
-	TRBJ2-1	-	TRBV6-5	TGTGCCAGCAGGACAGGTGCCGTCTACAATGAGCAGTTCTTC	CASRTGAVYNEQFF
-	TRBJ1-1	-	TRBV5-1	TGCGCCAGCAGCATGGGTGAGAACACTGAAGCTTTCTTT	CASSMGENTEAFF
TRBD1	TRBJ1-5	-	TRBV6-1	TGTGCCAGCAGGCCCGGGACAGGGGTTACTCAGCCCCAGCATTTT	CASRPGTGVTQPQHF
-	TRBJ1-5	-	TRBV7-2	TGTGCCAGCAGCTTACGGGGGGATCAGCCCCAGCATTTT	CASSLRGDQPQHF
-	TRBJ1-2	-	TRBV7-2	TGTGCCAGCAGCACGGGACACGTAGCTAACTATGGCTACACCTTC	CASSTGHVANYGYTF
-	TRBJ2-3	-	TRBV5-1	TGCGCCAGCAGCTTGGGGCTGGCCAGCACAGATACGCAGTATTTT	CASSLGLASTDTQYF
-	TRBJ2-2	-	TRBV5-4	TGTGCCAGCAGCTTGGTCCTGAACACCGGGGAGCTGTTTTTT	CASSLVLNTGELFF
-	TRBJ2-5	-	TRBV7-9	TGTGCCAGCAGCTTACAAGAGACCCAGTACTTC	CASSLQETQYF
-	TRBJ1-2	-	TRBV28	TGTGCCAACAGCAAAAAAGACAGCCTACCCGCCTACACCTTC	CANSKKDSLPAYTF
-	TRBJ2-3	-	TRBV15	TGTGCCACCAGCAGAGGGTACACAGATACGCAGTATTTT	CATSRGYTDTQYF
TRBD1	TRBJ1-2	-	TRBV4-1	TGCGCCAGCAGCCAAGACCAGGGGGCTTTTGACTATGGCTACACCTTC	CASSQDQGAFDYGYTF
TRBD1	TRBJ1-1	-	TRBV9	TGTGCCAGCAGCGTAGGGAACAGGGGTAACACTGAAGCTTTCTTT	CASSVGNRGNTEAFF
-	TRBJ2-4	-	TRBV5-1	TGCGCCAGCAGGGACCCACCAGAGAACATTCAGTACTTC	CASRDPPENIQYF
TRBD2	TRBJ2-7	-	TRBV11-2	TGTGCCAGCAGCCCCGCCACTAGCGGGTCCCTGGGGGAGCAGTACTTC	CASSPATSGSLGEQYF
-	TRBJ1-3	-	TRBV19	TGTGCCAGTAGTACTTCTGGAAACACCATATATTTT	CASSTSGNTIYF